Each of the 17 T cell receptor beta chains below was sequenced from the same sample in a study of CD8+CD57+ T cells in acquired aplastic anemia. Researchers used genomic DNA as the template to profile TCR beta VDJ and CDR3. TCRdb called the reads again in MiXCR, with one record for every CDR3 protein. The table records fewer than 200,000 distinct CDR3 sequences, roughly 63% of them present only once. Sequencing was performed on sorted CD4+, CD8+, or CD8+CD57+ T cells (not recorded which) from PBMCs. These receptors were collected from a human donor in good health.

This clonotype was detected only a few times. The V gene is TRBV9, the J gene TRBJ2-7; no clear D. CDR1 SGDLS and CDR2 YYNGEE come from the germline V gene. Trimming took 3 bases from V and 4 from J, leaving 8 bases between them. The CDR3 runs 12 residues. Here the CDR3 reads CASSEDGYEQYF. The CDR3 DNA sequence: TGTGCCAGCAGCGAGGACGGATACGAGCAGTACTTC.

Note on this clonotype: With a much larger clone just one base away, this may be a read error. The V and J genes are TRBV5-1 and TRBJ1-5; 8 bases agree with TRBD1. The CDR3 loop spans 14 amino acids. The germline gives CDR1 SGHRS, CDR2 YFSETQ. As DNA, the CDR3 is TGCGCCAGCAGCTTGGGACAGGGGAATCAGCCCCGGCATTTT. Its protein product is CASSLGQGNQPRHF.

As for this clonotype: Mismatch with germline at one junction end may stem from a read error. The genes are TRBV29-1 and TRBJ2-7, with D maybe TRBD2 (7 bases). Germline values: CDR1 SQVTM, CDR2 ANQGSEA. This CDR3 has 15 residues. The CDR3 bases are TGCAGCGTCGAAGACAGCGGGACACCTCCCTACGAGCAGTACTTC. Translation gives CSVEDSGTPPYEQYF.

This chain connects TRBV5-4 to TRBJ2-7; D gene ambiguous. CDR1 and CDR2 from the germline V gene are SGHNT and YYREEE (reference sequence). The CDR3 extends over 12 amino acids. Trimming cost V 3 bases and J 6 bases, with 10 bases left between them. CDR3 in amino acids: CASSSYRGEQYF. In DNA, the CDR3 is TGTGCCAGCAGCTCCTATAGAGGCGAGCAGTACTTC.

This rearrangement joins TRBV7-9 to TRBJ2-1; weak D call: TRBD1 (6 bases). V was pared by 5 bases and J by 5 bases, with 16 bases between. The germline CDR1 and CDR2 sequences are SEHNR and FQNEAQ (reference sequence). CDR3 size: 15 residues. The CDR3 DNA is TGTGCCAGCAGCCCACTACGGGACATCAACAATGAGCAGTTCTTC. Protein sequence: CASSPLRDINNEQFF.

CDR3 sequence: CSASGFGGEAFF. In nucleotides, the CDR3 is TGCAGTGCTAGTGGGTTCGGAGGGGAAGCTTTCTTT. This chain joins TRBV20-1 and TRBJ1-1; D is ambiguous. This CDR3 comprises 12 residues. Per germline, CDR1 DFQATT and CDR2 SNEGSKA (reference sequence). V was trimmed by 3 bases and J by 8 bases, leaving 13 bases between them.

The chain uses TRBV7-9 and TRBJ1-1, with 7 positions matching TRBD1. J gave up 6 bases and V 5 bases, and 6 bases lay outside the gene matches. CDR1 is SEHNR and CDR2 is FQNEAQ in the germline V gene (reference sequence). This CDR3 comprises 13 residues. CDR3 coding DNA: TGTGCCAGCAGCCACAGGGGTCGGGCTGAAGCTTTCTTT. It is translated as CASSHRGRAEAFF.

This chain connects TRBV6-1 to TRBJ1-5; D gene unclear. The CDR3 contains 14 residues. Between the trimmed V and J ends, which lost 7 bases and 0 bases, there was a span of 10 bases. Germline V CDR1 and CDR2: MNHNS, SASEGT. CDR3 residues: CASTGWDSNQPQHF. The CDR3, as DNA: TGTGCCAGCACTGGTTGGGATAGCAATCAGCCCCAGCATTTT.

This clonotype was found once. CDR3 sequence reads: CASSRAGTASYEQYF. The CDR3 DNA reads as TGTGCCAGCAGCCGTGCTGGGACGGCCTCCTACGAGCAGTACTTC. The rearrangement uses TRBV28 and TRBJ2-7; D is possibly TRBD1 or TRBD2 (5 bases each). The CDR3 loop spans 15 amino acids. In germline, CDR1 is MDHEN, CDR2 SYDVKM. V was shortened by 6 bases and J by 0 bases, with 15 bases between the two germline ends.

In its sample, this clonotype was seen once. This chain connects TRBV20-1 to TRBJ1-1; unclear D gene. Germline V CDR1 and CDR2: DFQATT, SNEGSKA (reference sequence). The CDR3 runs to 15 residues. The ends were cut back, 3 bases at V and 1 base at J, with 15 bases in the middle. The CDR3 region has the DNA TGCAGTGCTAGCCCCGGAGCCCTGCGGAACACTGAAGCTTTCTTT. Translating gives CSASPGALRNTEAFF.

The gene calls are TRBV10-3 and TRBJ2-2; the D gene is possibly TRBD2 (5 bases). V shed 8 bases and J shed 0 bases, with 13 bases lying between them. CDR1 is ENHRY, CDR2 SYGVKD, per germline. The CDR3 spans 15 residues. In nucleotides, the CDR3 is TGTGCCATCCCGAAGCGGATCGCGAACACCGGGGAGCTGTTTTTT. The encoded protein is CAIPKRIANTGELFF.

This clonotype was seen many times. The chain couples TRBV12-3 or TRBV12-4 to TRBJ2-5; 9 bases line up with TRBD2. The CDR3 extends over 16 amino acids. Trimming at V came to 6 bases and at J to 5 bases, leaving 13 bases not matched to a gene. CDR3 nucleotide sequence: TGTGCCAGCAGCCCGACCCTAGCGGGACTAGGGGAGACCCAGTACTTC. Its translation is CASSPTLAGLGETQYF.

V is TRBV5-1 and J is TRBJ2-5, with D hard to call. CDR1 and CDR2 from the germline V gene are SGHRS and YFSETQ. V lost 5 bases to trimming and J lost 0 bases, with 14 bases between them. This CDR3 is 15 amino acids long. CDR3 loop: CASSKLNGYQETQYF. CDR3 bases: TGCGCCAGCAGTAAGTTGAATGGGTACCAAGAGACCCAGTACTTC.

A note on this clonotype: The junction and the germline gene differ at one end; a read error may be behind it. V is TRBV27 and J is TRBJ2-5; D perhaps matches TRBD2 (6 bases). Germline V gene data show CDR1 as MNHEY and CDR2 as SMNVEV (reference sequence). The CDR3 covers 15 residues. The CDR3 loop reads CASSLFSQGGETRYF. In DNA, the CDR3 is TGTGCCAGCAGTTTATTTAGTCAGGGAGGCGAGACCCGGTACTTC.

This clonotype showed up many times. V usage is TRBV30 and J usage is TRBJ2-7, with 9 positions matching TRBD2. Germline trimming cut 4 bases from V and 7 bases from J; bases unmatched to any gene: 11. The CDR3 contains 14 residues. Germline values: CDR1 GTSNPN, CDR2 SVGIG (reference sequence). DNA for the CDR3: TGTGCCTGGACCGAACTAGCGGGCAGTGTGGAGCAGTACTTC. It translates to CAWTELAGSVEQYF.

This clonotype has only a few counts. V is TRBV7-9 and J is TRBJ2-7, with unresolved D. Per the germline V gene, CDR1 is SEHNR and CDR2 is FQNEAQ (reference sequence). CDR3 size: 13 residues. The ends were cut back, 5 bases at V and 2 bases at J, with 10 bases in the middle. The CDR3 here is CASSPGPTYEQYF. CDR3 DNA sequence: TGTGCCAGCAGCCCCGGGCCTACCTACGAGCAGTACTTC.

J is TRBJ1-1 and V is TRBV5-1; D gene ambiguous. V was clipped by 4 bases and J by 6 bases, with 10 bases between them. CDR3 size: 12 residues. Germline values: CDR1 SGHRS, CDR2 YFSETQ. CDR3 residues: CASSPDGAEAFF. DNA for the CDR3: TGCGCCAGCAGCCCCGACGGGGCTGAAGCTTTCTTT. Together with reference TRBV5-1 and TRBJ1-1, the CDR3 gives the full variable domain: KAGVTQTPRYLIKTRGQQVTLSCSPISGHRSVSWYQQTPGQGLQFLFEYFSETQRNKGNFPGRFSGRQFSNSRSEMNVSTLELGDSALYLCASSPDGAEAFFGQGTRLTVV.